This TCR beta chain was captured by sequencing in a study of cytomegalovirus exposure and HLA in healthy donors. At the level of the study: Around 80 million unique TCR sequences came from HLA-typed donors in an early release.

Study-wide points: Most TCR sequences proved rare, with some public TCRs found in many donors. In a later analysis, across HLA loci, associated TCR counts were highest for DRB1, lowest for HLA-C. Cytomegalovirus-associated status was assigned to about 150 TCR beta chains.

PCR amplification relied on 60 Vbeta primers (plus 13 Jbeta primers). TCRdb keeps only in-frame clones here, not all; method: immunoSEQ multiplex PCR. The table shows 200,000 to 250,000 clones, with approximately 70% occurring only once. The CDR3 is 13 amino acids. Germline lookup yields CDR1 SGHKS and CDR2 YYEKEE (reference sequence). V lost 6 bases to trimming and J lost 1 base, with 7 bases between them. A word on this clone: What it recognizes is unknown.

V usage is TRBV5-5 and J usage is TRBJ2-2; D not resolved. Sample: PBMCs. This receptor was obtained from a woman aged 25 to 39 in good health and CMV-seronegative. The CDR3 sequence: CASIPLNTGELFF. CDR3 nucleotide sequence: TGTGCCAGCATCCCGTTGAACACCGGGGAGCTGTTTTTT.